Shown below are 24 T cell receptor beta chains from a single sample sequenced in a study of cytomegalovirus exposure and HLA in healthy donors. Assay: immunoSEQ multiplex PCR; the TCRdb copy retains only in-frame clones and omits some. This sample has 180,000 or so clones, with more than 75% found just once. Sequenced sample: PBMCs. Receptors originate from a woman under 40 in good health and CMV-seronegative.

The chain links TRBV4-1 to TRBJ2-2, with TRBD2 matching 8 bases. Germline V lookup: CDR1 MGHRA, CDR2 YSYEKL. The ends lost 1 base at V and 5 bases at J; junction bases unmatched: 3. The CDR3 loop spans 15 amino acids. The CDR3 DNA is TGCGCCAGCAGCCAAGCGGGGGGGCTTACCGGGGAGCTGTTTTTT. Translation: CASSQAGGLTGELFF.

The chain combines TRBV6-1 with TRBJ2-1; 7 nucleotides line up with TRBD2. Germline V gives CDR1 MNHNS, CDR2 SASEGT. CDR3 size: 15 residues. The J segment lost 4 bases and the V segment lost 1 base, leaving 4 bases of the junction unmatched. CDR3: CASSEDGGGYNEQFF. DNA for the CDR3: TGTGCCAGCAGTGAAGATGGGGGGGGTTACAATGAGCAGTTCTTC.

The chain combines TRBV5-6 with TRBJ2-4, with TRBD2 as a possible D gene (5 bases). In germline, CDR1 is SGHDT, CDR2 YYEEEE. Between the trimmed V and J ends, which lost 3 bases and 8 bases, there was a span of 18 bases. The CDR3 is 15 amino acids. The CDR3 region has the DNA TGTGCCAGCAGCTCCGTTGGGAGCAAGAGAGACATTCAGTACTTC. This encodes CASSSVGSKRDIQYF.

The chain carries TRBV11-3 and TRBJ2-5; 8 nucleotides line up with TRBD2. The CDR3 consists of 14 residues. V lost 3 bases to trimming and J lost 5 bases; unmatched junction nucleotides: 5. Looked up from germline, CDR1 is SGHNT and CDR2 is YENEEA. DNA for the CDR3: TGTGCCAGCAGCTTGAACGGGGGGGTGGAGACCCAGTACTTC. Amino acid sequence: CASSLNGGVETQYF.

The chain recombines TRBV27 with TRBJ1-1; 7 nucleotides align to TRBD1. The CDR3 sequence is 17 residues long. V shed 5 bases and J 0 bases; nucleotides not matched to a gene: 12. Germline assignment: CDR1 MNHEY and CDR2 SMNVEV (reference sequence). CDR3 nucleotide sequence: TGTGCCAGCAGTCTGGACAGGTCCACGTTCATGAACACTGAAGCTTTCTTT. It specifies CASSLDRSTFMNTEAFF.

The chain recombines TRBV6-6 with TRBJ2-3, with D possibly being TRBD1 (5 bases). The CDR3 runs 16 residues. Germline-derived CDR1 and CDR2 are MNHNY and SVGAGI (reference sequence). Trimming shortened V by 5 bases and J by 4 bases, and 19 bases separated the two germline ends. DNA for the CDR3: TGTGCCAGCAGTACCGTAGAGACAGATCTCGCAGATACGCAGTATTTT. Residues: CASSTVETDLADTQYF.

The rearrangement joins TRBV9 to TRBJ2-2, with D perhaps TRBD2 (7 bases). CDR1 and CDR2 (germline): SGDLS, YYNGEE. Trimming removed 3 bases at V and 6 bases at J, with 18 bases between. The CDR3 spans 16 residues. DNA for the CDR3: TGTGCCAGCAGCGCCGGGGGGACACGGGGGGCCGGGGAGCTGTTTTTT. This codes for CASSAGGTRGAGELFF.

The V and J genes are TRBV6-1 and TRBJ1-4, with D maybe TRBD1 (6 bases). Germline-derived CDR1 and CDR2 are MNHNS and SASEGT. V lost 3 bases and J 1 base, leaving 6 bases between the germline ends. This CDR3 region has 14 residues. CDR3 coding DNA: TGTGCCAGCAGTGACAGGGGAACTAATGAAAAACTGTTTTTT. It translates to CASSDRGTNEKLFF.

Only a few counts were recorded for this clone. The chain has TRBV14 and TRBJ1-2; 8 nucleotides line up with TRBD1. V shed 4 bases, J shed 8 bases, and the junction held 12 bases outside the gene matches. The CDR3 runs 15 residues. The germline V gene has CDR1 SGHDN and CDR2 FVKESK. This CDR3 reads CASSRRISTGGGYTF. The CDR3 bases are TGTGCCAGCAGCCGCAGAATCAGCACAGGGGGAGGCTACACCTTC.

For the CDR3, the DNA is TGTGCCAGCAGTTTCTCGGGAGGTCAGCCCCAGCATTTT. Its protein product is CASSFSGGQPQHF. The V and J genes are TRBV27 and TRBJ1-5; D call uncertain. The CDR3 is made up of 13 amino acids. CDR1 MNHEY and CDR2 SMNVEV come from the germline V gene (reference sequence). Trimming removed 3 bases at V and 6 bases at J, with 9 bases between.

The chain is built from TRBV15 and TRBJ2-3; 8 positions match TRBD1. The CDR3 spans 16 residues. V dropped 5 bases and J dropped 0; count of bases not matched to a gene: 7. Germline V lookup: CDR1 LNHNV, CDR2 YYDKDF (reference sequence). This CDR3 is CATSVRTGPSTDTQYF. The CDR3 DNA sequence: TGTGCCACCAGCGTGCGGACAGGGCCTAGCACAGATACGCAGTATTTT.

This clone was counted a few times. The chain combines TRBV4-2 with TRBJ1-2; TRBD1 might be the D (6 bases). The CDR3 extends over 19 amino acids. The ends were cut back, 0 bases at V and 2 bases at J, with 22 bases in the middle. Germline CDR1 reads LGHNA; CDR2 reads YNFKEQ. The CDR3 region has the DNA TGTGCCAGCAGCCAAGACCGGGGGGCACGCCGACGGGGGAACTATGGCTACACCTTC. Protein sequence: CASSQDRGARRRGNYGYTF.

The rearrangement links TRBV29-1 to TRBJ1-6; 11 bases fit TRBD1. The CDR3 spans 15 residues. The trim removed 5 bases at V and 10 bases at J, leaving 10 bases unmatched. CDR1 and CDR2 from the germline V gene are SQVTM and ANQGSEA. CDR3 bases: TGCAGCGTTCGGACAGGGGGCGATCTTACCTCACCCCTCCACTTT. Translating gives CSVRTGGDLTSPLHF. Full variable domain (rest looked up from reference TRBV29-1 and TRBJ1-6): SAVISQKPSRDICQRGTSLTIQCQVDSQVTMMFWYRQQPGQSLTLIATANQGSEATYESGFVIDKFPISRPNLTFSTLTVSNMSPEDSSIYLCSVRTGGDLTSPLHFGNGTRLTVT.

The rearrangement uses TRBV4-1 and TRBJ1-1, with TRBD1 as a possible D gene (6 bases). This CDR3 is 14 amino acids long. Germline CDR1 MGHRA, CDR2 YSYEKL. The ends were cut back, 1 base at V and 3 bases at J, with 9 bases in the middle. The CDR3 DNA is TGCGCCAGCAGCCAAGTCTCAGGGGACACTGAAGCTTTCTTT. This codes for CASSQVSGDTEAFF.

The rearrangement uses TRBV9 and TRBJ2-5; 7 nucleotides line up with TRBD1. Germline assignment: CDR1 SGDLS and CDR2 YYNGEE. The junction had 6 bases not matched to a gene; V was cut back by 3 bases and J by 1 base. This CDR3 contains 15 residues. As DNA, the CDR3 is TGTGCCAGCAGCGGAGAAACAGGGGCCCAAGAGACCCAGTACTTC. Its translation is CASSGETGAQETQYF.

This chain joins TRBV7-2 and TRBJ1-2; 7 bases match TRBD1. The CDR3 totals 15 residues. V lost 1 base and J lost 8; bases outside the gene matches: 10. The germline CDR1 and CDR2 sequences are SGHTA and FQGNSA. CDR3 nucleotide sequence: TGTGCCAGCAGCTTAGGGATAGGGGGCCTATGGGGCTACACCTTC. Translated, it gives CASSLGIGGLWGYTF.

The V and J genes are TRBV7-2 and TRBJ2-2, with 7 positions matching TRBD2. The germline V gene encodes CDR1 SGHTA and CDR2 FQGNSA. The CDR3 is 16 amino acids. After removal of 7 bases from V and 3 bases from J, the junction contained 11 bases not matched to a gene. The CDR3 loop reads CASTSYPREDTGELFF. The CDR3 DNA reads as TGTGCCAGCACCTCTTACCCCCGGGAGGACACCGGGGAGCTGTTTTTT.

The gene calls are TRBV25-1 and TRBJ2-3; 9 nucleotides agree with TRBD2. The CDR3 consists of 18 residues. Germline V gene data show CDR1 as MGHDK and CDR2 as SYGVNS. V trimming: 1 base; J trimming: 11 bases; junction bases outside the gene matches: 19. The CDR3 sequence is CASSESRLGRGGGMEQYF. CDR3 bases: TGTGCCAGCAGTGAATCCCGGCTGGGGCGGGGGGGCGGGATGGAGCAGTATTTT.

The chain uses TRBV6-4 and TRBJ1-5; no definite D call. From germline, CDR1 is MRHNA and CDR2 SNTAGT. Trimming took off 0 bases at V and 7 bases at J, with 10 bases between the two ends. The CDR3 is 14 amino acids. CDR3 coding DNA: TGTGCCAGCAGTGACTCAGCGGGCGGCCAGCCCCAGCATTTT. Protein product: CASSDSAGGQPQHF.

V usage is TRBV19 and J usage is TRBJ1-2; 10 bases are a match to TRBD1. The CDR3 extends over 16 amino acids. V shed 6 bases and J 8 bases; nucleotides not matched to a gene: 15. Per germline, CDR1 LNHDA and CDR2 SQIVND (reference sequence). The CDR3 reads CASRETGTGDLRGYTF. CDR3 sequence (DNA): TGTGCCAGTAGAGAAACCGGGACAGGGGATTTAAGGGGCTACACCTTC.

This chain connects TRBV14 to TRBJ2-7; possible D gene TRBD2, 6 bases. This CDR3 has 17 amino acids. The germline CDR1 and CDR2 sequences are SGHDN and FVKESK. The V gene lost 1 base and the J gene lost 4 bases, with 20 bases spanning the gap. CDR3 in amino acids: CASSQALARASLYEQYF. In DNA, the CDR3 is TGTGCCAGCAGCCAAGCCCTAGCGAGGGCCTCTTTATACGAGCAGTACTTC.

The chain employs TRBV4-1 and TRBJ2-7, with 11 bases identical to TRBD2. The CDR3 covers 13 residues. V was clipped by 5 bases and J by 6 bases; unmatched bases: 3. CDR1 MGHRA and CDR2 YSYEKL come from the germline V gene. The CDR3 region is CASSALAGVEQYF. In DNA form, the CDR3 reads TGCGCCAGCAGCGCACTAGCGGGGGTCGAGCAGTACTTC.

The genes are TRBV4-3 and TRBJ2-2, with D perhaps matching TRBD2 (6 bases). The CDR3 runs to 15 residues. Germline-derived CDR1 and CDR2 are LGHNA and YSLEER. Trimming cost V 4 bases and J 3 bases, with 12 bases left between them. The CDR3: CASSPSRGYTGELFF. For the CDR3, the DNA is TGCGCCAGCAGCCCATCCCGGGGGTACACCGGGGAGCTGTTTTTT.

The J gene is TRBJ1-2, the V gene TRBV7-9; 9 positions match TRBD1. J was trimmed by 4 bases and V by 6 bases; bases with no gene match: 6. The CDR3 loop spans 14 amino acids. Germline lookup yields CDR1 SEHNR and CDR2 FQNEAQ (reference sequence). CDR3 nucleotide sequence: TGTGCCAGCAGAGGGACAGGGAGGAGCTATGGCTACACCTTC. It specifies CASRGTGRSYGYTF.